The source of this T cell receptor (beta chain) is a study of T cell responses to AZD1222 COVID-19 vaccine. Some clones are missing from TCRdb's copy, which holds only in-frame ones; the method was immunoSEQ multiplex PCR. The sample lists roughly 120,000 clones; around nine tenths were seen once. As for this clone: Its antigen is unidentified.

V shed 10 bases and J 9 bases; nucleotides not matched to a gene: 12. Germline V gene sequence: CDR1 MDHEN, CDR2 SYDVKM. This CDR3 comprises 13 residues. Whole-study findings and limits: Sampling that yielded the repertoires occurred only after the peak T cell response. Spike-specific TCR breadth and depth both grew after two AZD1222 doses. At 160-218 and 743-854, vaccine-associated CD4 TCRs were dominant, and they spanned spike.

Second-dose recipients at about 4 or about 12 weeks were treated as one pooled group. The receptor was derived from an adult who received the AZD1222 COVID-19 vaccine. The gene calls are TRBV28 and TRBJ1-5, with 7 bases fitting TRBD1. Sequenced here: peripheral blood, sampled 28 days after the second AZD1222 dose. CDR3 loop: CATLQGGRRPQHF. The CDR3 DNA reads TGTGCCACCCTTCAAGGGGGCCGGAGGCCCCAGCATTTT.